These 12 T cell receptor beta chains were sequenced from one sample in a study of T cells after somatic rescue of genetic block. Assay used: immunoSEQ multiplex PCR; TCRdb lists only in-frame clones, some missing. The data contain 110,000 or so clones, around nine tenths of them singletons. The sample taken for sequencing was peripheral blood mononuclear cells (PBMCs). Source of these receptors: a woman between 18 and 29 years old.

The CDR3: CASTPGQGWEQYF. The CDR3 bases are TGTGCCAGCACTCCGGGACAGGGGTGGGAGCAGTACTTC. The chain recombines TRBV28 with TRBJ2-7, with 10 bases that match TRBD1. CDR1 is MDHEN and CDR2 is SYDVKM in the germline V gene. The J segment lost 7 bases and the V segment lost 7 bases, leaving 7 bases of the junction unmatched. This CDR3 region has 13 residues.

The chain is built from TRBV6-1 and TRBJ1-3; 8 bases align to TRBD1. The CDR3 loop spans 17 amino acids. Germline trimming cut 2 bases from V and 2 bases from J; bases unmatched to any gene: 8. Germline CDR1 and CDR2: MNHNS and SASEGT. The CDR3 reads CASSEIGGRGPGNTIYF. The CDR3 region has the DNA TGTGCCAGCAGTGAAATTGGGGGCAGGGGGCCTGGAAACACCATATATTTT.

This clone was seen once. J is TRBJ2-3 and V is TRBV25-1; 12 bases agree with TRBD2. CDR1 is MGHDK, CDR2 SYGVNS, per germline. This CDR3 spans 15 amino acids. V shed 6 bases and J 2 bases; nucleotides not matched to a gene: 3. The CDR3 spells CASSRTSGATDTQYF. CDR3 DNA: TGTGCCAGCAGCAGGACTAGCGGGGCCACAGATACGCAGTATTTT.

The chain carries TRBV27 and TRBJ1-2; perhaps TRBD1 as D (5 bases). The germline V gene has CDR1 MNHEY and CDR2 SMNVEV (reference sequence). The CDR3 has 15 residues. The V end was cut by 3 bases, the J end by 4 bases, with 15 bases between. The CDR3 is CASSFLTGGGYGYTF. Written as DNA, the CDR3 is TGTGCCAGCAGTTTCCTTACGGGGGGGGGCTATGGCTACACCTTC.

V usage is TRBV6-1 and J usage is TRBJ1-5, with D tentatively TRBD1 (5 bases). Germline V gene lookup returns CDR1 MNHNS and CDR2 SASEGT. Trimming cost V 7 bases and J 5 bases, with 15 bases left between them. This CDR3 is built from 14 residues. The CDR3 region has the DNA TGTGCCAGCACCCAAACCACGGGGGATCAGCCCCAGCATTTT. The encoded protein is CASTQTTGDQPQHF.

V and J are TRBV7-2 and TRBJ2-1, with 12 bases matching TRBD1. V lost 1 base, J lost 8 bases, and 12 bases stayed unmatched. Germline loops: CDR1 SGHTA, CDR2 FQGNSA. The CDR3 is made up of 18 amino acids. CDR3 DNA sequence: TGTGCCAGCAGCTTAGTAACTACGGGACAGGGGGCGCAATATGAGCAGTTCTTC. Its protein product is CASSLVTTGQGAQYEQFF.

The rearrangement uses TRBV5-1 and TRBJ1-1, with TRBD1 matching 7 bases. V gave up 5 bases and J gave up 1 base; unmatched junction bases: 5. The CDR3 totals 14 residues. CDR1 and CDR2 (germline): SGHRS, YFSETQ. The CDR3 sequence is CASRSTGTNTEAFF. The CDR3 DNA follows: TGCGCCAGCAGGTCGACAGGGACGAACACTGAAGCTTTCTTT.

The chain couples TRBV6-1 to TRBJ2-1; D unclear. Trimming removed 2 bases from V and 8 bases from J, with 19 bases in between. Germline V gene lookup returns CDR1 MNHNS and CDR2 SASEGT. This CDR3 region has 16 residues. CDR3 in amino acids: CASSEFPTWLGYEQFF. The CDR3 DNA sequence: TGTGCCAGCAGTGAATTTCCGACCTGGCTCGGGTATGAGCAGTTCTTC.

The V and J genes are TRBV9 and TRBJ1-2, with a weak D call TRBD1 (6 bases). This CDR3 region has 14 residues. Trimming took 0 bases from V and 8 from J, leaving 14 bases between them. The V gene's germline CDR1 is SGDLS and CDR2 YYNGEE. The CDR3 DNA reads as TGTGCCAGCAGCGTAGATTTAGGGGGGCGCGGCTACACCTTC. It specifies CASSVDLGGRGYTF.

This chain links TRBV5-1 with TRBJ2-1; 10 positions match TRBD2. J lost 6 bases, V lost 0 bases, and 6 bases had no gene match. The V gene's germline CDR1 is SGHRS and CDR2 YFSETQ. The CDR3 sequence is 16 residues long. The CDR3 nucleotides read TGCGCCAGCAGCTTGGAGAAGGCTAGCGGGGGCAATGAGCAGTTCTTC. Translated: CASSLEKASGGNEQFF.

This chain uses TRBV2 with TRBJ2-7; D might be TRBD1 (7 bases). Germline CDR1 is SNHLY and CDR2 is FYNNEI. The CDR3 loop spans 15 amino acids. Trimming took off 2 bases at V and 3 bases at J, with 14 bases between the two ends. This chain's CDR3 is CASSEIPGGYYEQYF. The CDR3 coding sequence is TGTGCCAGCAGTGAAATCCCAGGGGGGTACTACGAGCAGTACTTC. The full variable domain, in which reference TRBV2 and TRBJ2-7 provide the parts outside the CDR3, is EPEVTQTPSHQVTQMGQEVILRCVPISNHLYFYWYRQILGQKVEFLVSFYNNEISEKSEIFDDQFSVERPDGSNFTLKIRSTKLEDSAMYFCASSEIPGGYYEQYFGPGTRLTVT.

In regard to this clone: Different DNA sequences within this sample yield the same CDR3. The chain has TRBV7-8 and TRBJ1-3, with D possibly TRBD1 on 6 matching bases. The CDR3 is 15 amino acids. The ends were cut back, 6 bases at V and 4 bases at J, with 16 bases in the middle. Per the germline V gene, CDR1 is SGHVS and CDR2 is FQNEAQ. CDR3 region: CASSPGGASGNTIYF. Here the CDR3 DNA reads TGTGCCAGCAGTCCGGGGGGCGCGTCAGGAAACACCATATATTTT. The full variable domain, completed using reference TRBV7-8 and TRBJ1-3, is GAGVSQSPRYKVAKRGQDVALRCDPISGHVSLFWYQQALGQGPEFLTYFQNEAQLDKSGLPSDRFFAERPEGSVSTLKIQRTQQEDSAVYLCASSPGGASGNTIYFGEGSWLTVV.